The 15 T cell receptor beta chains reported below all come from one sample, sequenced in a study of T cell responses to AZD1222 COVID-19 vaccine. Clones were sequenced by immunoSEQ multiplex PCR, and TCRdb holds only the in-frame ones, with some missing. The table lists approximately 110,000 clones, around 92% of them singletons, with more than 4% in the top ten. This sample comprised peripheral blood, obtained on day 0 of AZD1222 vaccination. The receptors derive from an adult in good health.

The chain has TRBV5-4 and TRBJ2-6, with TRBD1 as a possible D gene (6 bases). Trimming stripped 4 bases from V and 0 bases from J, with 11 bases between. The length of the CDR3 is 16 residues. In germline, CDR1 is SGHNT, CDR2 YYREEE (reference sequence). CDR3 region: CASSVGGYSGANVLTF. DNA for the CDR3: TGTGCCAGCAGCGTAGGGGGATACTCTGGGGCCAACGTCCTGACTTTC.

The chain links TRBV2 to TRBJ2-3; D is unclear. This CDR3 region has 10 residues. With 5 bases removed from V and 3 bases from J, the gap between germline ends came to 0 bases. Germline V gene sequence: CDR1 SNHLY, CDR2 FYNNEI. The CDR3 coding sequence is TGTGCCAGCAGTACAGATACGCAGTATTTT. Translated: CASSTDTQYF.

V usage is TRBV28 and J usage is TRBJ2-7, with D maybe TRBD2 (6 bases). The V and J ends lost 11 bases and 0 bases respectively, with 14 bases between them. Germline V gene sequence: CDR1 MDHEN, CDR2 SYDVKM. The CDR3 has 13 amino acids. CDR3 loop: CALGGENSYEQYF. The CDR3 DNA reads TGTGCCCTCGGAGGGGAGAACTCCTACGAGCAGTACTTC. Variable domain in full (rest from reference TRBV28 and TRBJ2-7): DVKVTQSSRYLVKRTGEKVFLECVQDMDHENMFWYRQDPGLGLRLIYFSYDVKMKEKGDIPEGYSVSREKKERFSLILESASTNQTSMYLCALGGENSYEQYFGPGTRLTVT.

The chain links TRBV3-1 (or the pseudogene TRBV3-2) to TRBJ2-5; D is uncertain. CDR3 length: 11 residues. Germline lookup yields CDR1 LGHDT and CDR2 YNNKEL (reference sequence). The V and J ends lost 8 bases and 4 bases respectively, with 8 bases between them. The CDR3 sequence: CASELSETQYF. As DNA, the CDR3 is TGTGCCAGCGAACTATCAGAGACCCAGTACTTC.

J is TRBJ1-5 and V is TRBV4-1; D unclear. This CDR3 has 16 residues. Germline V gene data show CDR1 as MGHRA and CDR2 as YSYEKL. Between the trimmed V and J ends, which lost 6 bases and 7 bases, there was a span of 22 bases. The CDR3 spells CASRSQTEWSEQPQHF. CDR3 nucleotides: TGCGCCAGCAGGAGTCAGACTGAGTGGAGTGAACAGCCCCAGCATTTT.

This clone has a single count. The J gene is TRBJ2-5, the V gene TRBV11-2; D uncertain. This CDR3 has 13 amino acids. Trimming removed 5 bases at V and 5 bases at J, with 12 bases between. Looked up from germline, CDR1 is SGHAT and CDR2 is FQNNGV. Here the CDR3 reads CASSRTEVETQYF. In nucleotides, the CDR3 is TGTGCCAGCAGCCGGACCGAGGTGGAGACCCAGTACTTC.

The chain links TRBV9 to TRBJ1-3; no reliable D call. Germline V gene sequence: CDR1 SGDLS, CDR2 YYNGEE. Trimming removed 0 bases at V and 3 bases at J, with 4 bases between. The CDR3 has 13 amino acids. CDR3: CASSVEIGNTIYF. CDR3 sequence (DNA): TGTGCCAGCAGCGTAGAAATTGGAAACACCATATATTTT.

The CDR3 DNA is TGTGCCAGCAGCTTAGGCGGGAACCGGGCAGATACGCAGTATTTT. Translating gives CASSLGGNRADTQYF. The rearrangement uses TRBV7-3 and TRBJ2-3, with D maybe TRBD2 (6 bases). Deletions cut 2 bases from V and 4 bases from J, with 13 bases between. The CDR3 runs 15 residues. CDR1 is SGHTA, CDR2 FQGTGA, per germline.

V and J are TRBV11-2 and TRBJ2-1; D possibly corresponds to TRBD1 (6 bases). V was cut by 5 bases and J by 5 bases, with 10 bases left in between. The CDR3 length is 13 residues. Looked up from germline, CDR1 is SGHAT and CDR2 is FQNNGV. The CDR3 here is CASSPDRHNEQFF. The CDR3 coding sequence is TGTGCCAGCAGCCCCGACAGGCACAATGAGCAGTTCTTC.

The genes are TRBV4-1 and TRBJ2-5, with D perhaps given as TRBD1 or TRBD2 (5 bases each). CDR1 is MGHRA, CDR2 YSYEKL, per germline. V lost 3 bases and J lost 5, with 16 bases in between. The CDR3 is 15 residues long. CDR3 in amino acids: CASSHPGAQEETQYF. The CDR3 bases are TGCGCCAGCAGCCATCCCGGGGCCCAGGAGGAGACCCAGTACTTC.

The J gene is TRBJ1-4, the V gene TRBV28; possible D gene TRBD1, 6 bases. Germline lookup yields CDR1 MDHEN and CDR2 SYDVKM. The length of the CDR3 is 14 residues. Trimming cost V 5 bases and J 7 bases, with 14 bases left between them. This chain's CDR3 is CASSVTGFVEKLFF. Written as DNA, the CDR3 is TGTGCCAGCAGTGTAACAGGGTTTGTTGAAAAACTGTTTTTT.

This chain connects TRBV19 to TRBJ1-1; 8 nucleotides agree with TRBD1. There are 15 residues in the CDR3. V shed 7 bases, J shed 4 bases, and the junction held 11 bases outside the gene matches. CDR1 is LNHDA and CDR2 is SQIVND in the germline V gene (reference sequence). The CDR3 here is CASTMADRVSTEAFF. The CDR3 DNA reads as TGTGCCAGTACCATGGCGGACAGGGTGTCCACTGAAGCTTTCTTT.

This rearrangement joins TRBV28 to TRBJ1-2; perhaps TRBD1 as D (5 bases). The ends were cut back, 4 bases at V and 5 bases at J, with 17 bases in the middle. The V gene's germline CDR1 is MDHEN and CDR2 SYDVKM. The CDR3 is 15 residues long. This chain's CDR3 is CASSSQGEGGYGYTF. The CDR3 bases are TGTGCCAGCAGTTCCCAGGGAGAGGGCGGGTATGGCTACACCTTC.

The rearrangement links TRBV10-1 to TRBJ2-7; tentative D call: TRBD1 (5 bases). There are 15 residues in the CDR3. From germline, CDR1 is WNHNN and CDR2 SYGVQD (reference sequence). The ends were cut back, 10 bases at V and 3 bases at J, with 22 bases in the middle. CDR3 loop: CATPKRQPKDYEQYF. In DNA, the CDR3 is TGCGCCACCCCGAAACGACAGCCCAAAGACTACGAGCAGTACTTC.

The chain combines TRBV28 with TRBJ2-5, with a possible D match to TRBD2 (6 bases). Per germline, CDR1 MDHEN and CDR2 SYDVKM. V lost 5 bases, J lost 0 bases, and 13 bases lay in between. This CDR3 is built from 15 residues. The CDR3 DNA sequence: TGTGCCAGCAGTACCCGGGACTGGTACCAAGAGACCCAGTACTTC. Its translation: CASSTRDWYQETQYF.